Listed below are T cell receptor beta chains from one sample, sequenced in a study of T cell responses to AZD1222 COVID-19 vaccine. The data were produced by immunoSEQ multiplex PCR, yet TCRdb's version contains in-frame clones alone and is incomplete. The repertoire consists of 150,000 to 200,000 clones, with around 89% occurring once and the leading ten covering about 6.1%. The sequencing used peripheral blood, collected on day 0 of AZD1222 vaccination. All receptors come from an adult in good health. CDR3s include the opening cysteine and the closing phenylalanine or tryptophan.

CASSARESDTEAFF | TRBJ1-1 | TRBV7-9
CASSLRGVYGYTF | TRBJ1-2 | TRBV5-4
CASRNGRGLGTEAFF | TRBJ1-1 | TRBV6-5
CASSTTGQGANYGYTF | TRBJ1-2 | TRBV28
CASSLEGTGRDEQFF | TRBJ2-1 | TRBV7-2
CASSQYSSGRSPYNEQFF | TRBJ2-1 | TRBV4-1
CASSLDKEVQETQYF | TRBJ2-5 | TRBV3-1/TRBV3-2
CASSLSGVVNQPQHF | TRBJ1-5 | TRBV18
CASNNRGLGGYTF | TRBJ1-2 | TRBV12-3/TRBV12-4
CASSLVGTASLSGNTIYF | TRBJ1-3 | TRBV7-2
CASSFSLQVRSYEQYF | TRBJ2-7 | TRBV28
CASSSTWTGEYEQYF | TRBJ2-7 | TRBV7-9
CSAGGGSATNEKLFF | TRBJ1-4 | TRBV29-1
CASRAQETQYF | TRBJ2-5 | TRBV6-5
CASSYSEGRETQYF | TRBJ2-5 | TRBV6-5
CASSQWGEGETQYF | TRBJ2-5 | TRBV7-7
CASSITENYGYTF | TRBJ1-2 | TRBV19
CASRTGDRLNSPLHF | TRBJ1-6 | TRBV28
CASSQWGTGNSNQPQHF | TRBJ1-5 | TRBV7-2
CASSVAPGVHYEQYF | TRBJ2-7 | TRBV9
CAWAAGTGDYEQYF | TRBJ2-7 | TRBV30
CASSLEGVSYNEQFF | TRBJ2-1 | TRBV5-1
CASSLGRLAGNTDTQYF | TRBJ2-3 | TRBV5-1
CASSELAQALNEQFF | TRBJ2-1 | TRBV6-1
CASSFHYGYTF | TRBJ1-2 | TRBV28
CSASSLSSYNSPLHF | TRBJ1-6 | TRBV20-1
CASQGDADGYTF | TRBJ1-2 | TRBV6-5
CASSEADPYSGNTIYF | TRBJ1-3 | TRBV6-1
CASSLVPRPTGELFF | TRBJ2-2 | TRBV2
CASSYHGELFF | TRBJ2-2 | TRBV6-5
CATSWDGANTEAFF | TRBJ1-1 | TRBV27
CASSPGQGPNQPQHF | TRBJ1-5 | TRBV18
CASSQDIWGASYNEQFF | TRBJ2-1 | TRBV4-2
CASSLDHSGSGEQYF | TRBJ2-7 | TRBV7-2
CASSTGMDYGYTF | TRBJ1-2 | TRBV2
CASSQSSGQSYEQYF | TRBJ2-7 | TRBV4-2
CASSFAQRADTQYF | TRBJ2-3 | TRBV7-8